This paragraph covers one T cell receptor beta chain sequence. Its binding antigen is unknown. The record has no base qualities; no much larger clone is one base away. Library preparation was by 5' RACE. The instrument was an Illumina HiSeq 2500. A second PCR of about 7 to 12 cycles was performed with a sample-barcoded 5' primer and a J-beta primer mix. A template-switch 5' adaptor carrying 12 random nucleotides introduced a unique molecular identifier onto each TCR beta cDNA molecule. Each sample yielded at least 2.5 million CDR3-containing paired-end reads. All of the RNA was converted into first-strand cDNA using the Mint cDNA synthesis kit, with a TRBC-specific oligonucleotide serving as the primer. Following uracil-DNA glycosylase treatment, all cDNA underwent a first 18-cycle PCR with the universal primers M1SS and BC2_uni_R. The authors' pipeline ran thus. Each sample was normalized by randomly selecting 1 million high-quality reads, each carrying a distinct molecular identifier. Reads with shared molecular identifiers were discarded instead of being binned into consensus sequences. MiTCR, set to a Q25 quality threshold and the strictest error-elimination algorithm, was used for CDR3 identification, clonotype clustering and error correction. Lower-bound total TCR beta diversity was estimated with a nonparametric unseen species model using Euler transformation. TCRdb reprocessing: public reads trimmed at Q25 with fastp, clones called with MiXCR, in-frame beta chains kept. Rows merge per CDR3 protein into single entries with the most common DNA and genes. Here the V and J calls rest on TCRdb's processing, not on the authors' analysis. This sample is represented by about 1.4 million distinct CDR3 sequences; around 55% of them were singletons. The ten largest clonotypes hold under 8.5% of the sample.

Donors were approximately 42 systemically healthy Caucasian individuals from Russia aged roughly 6 to 100 years. Each donor gave about 9.2 milliliters of peripheral blood, drawn into EDTA-treated Vacutainer tubes. Ficoll-Paque density-gradient centrifugation was used to isolate PBMCs, with at least 6 million per sample. Total RNA, at least 6 micrograms per sample, was extracted from PBMCs with Trizol reagent. Naive CD45RAhigh/CD27high T cell percentages were measured by flow cytometry on a PBMC aliquot from every donor. Taken from cysteine to phenylalanine, the CDR3 has 13 residues. Just CDR3 DNA is preserved here, 39 bases in frame from base 1. As encoded in the germline V gene, CDR1 is MNHEY while CDR2 is SVGAGI. V is clipped by 0 bases and J by 6 bases, and the sequence between their germline boundaries is 7 bases long. This sample is drawn from a study of blood T cells in healthy people across ages (dated by TCRdb to the mid-2010s). For the study in its entirety: Template switching captured roughly one uniquely barcoded TCR beta cDNA molecule per two T cells in model experiments. Using deep sequencing normalized with unique cDNA molecular identifiers, the study measured how TCR beta repertoire diversity changes with age. The donors were divided into four age groups: young (average approximately 16 years), middle-aged (around 41), aged (approximately 62) and long-lived (roughly 82). To avoid experimental bias, donors of different ages were randomly spread across the sequencing lanes. For two donors (one aged 18 to 30 and one aged 80 or older), the study analyzed two additional independent replicas of 1 million unique cDNA reads from the same blood draw.

The investigation overall reported the following: Compared with the aged group, the long-lived group had more naive CD4+ T cells, fewer expanded clones and increased TCR diversity, a pattern suggesting age selection. There was a strong correlation between observed TCR beta diversity and the percentage of naive T cells measured by flow cytometry. Because profiling used bulk unsorted PBMCs, naive and antigen-experienced compartments could not be compared conclusively. Estimates of total diversity based on one million sequenced T cells were regarded as lower bounds and as underestimates. As age increased, observed TCR beta diversity per million T cells dropped in a roughly linear way, and a significant reduction was already evident by age about 40. The CMV infection status of donors was not known, potentially confounding age-related changes in expanded clonotypes.

The sample was blood. This receptor was taken from a man aged 18 to 30 in good health. The sequence links TRBV6-5 to TRBJ2-3, with the D gene uncertain. The DNA is as follows: TGTGCCAGCAGTTACTCCAATCTGGATACGCAGTATTTT. Its protein product is CASSYSNLDTQYF.